These T cell receptor beta chains were read from a single sample in a study of blood T cell repertoires in COVID-19. Assay: immunoSEQ multiplex PCR; the TCRdb copy retains only in-frame clones and omits some. The table shows about 200,000 clones, with about 79% occurring only once. Sequenced sample: peripheral blood. These receptors were obtained from a human donor in a cohort sampled during active COVID-19. Each CDR3 is given with its conserved first and last residue. The D gene is left open where the match is weak. For some rows the clone size is stated as once, few or many, or as a class when expanded; others skip it.

>TRBJ2-3|TRBV18|-|-
TGTGCCAGCTCACCACCCGCGCGAGATACGCAGTATTTT
CASSPPARDTQYF
>TRBJ2-7|TRBV29-1|TRBD1|once
TGCAGCGTTCCACGGGACAGGGGTATCTACGAGCAGTACTTC
CSVPRDRGIYEQYF
>TRBJ1-3|TRBV7-2|-|-
TGTGCCAGCAGCAGCCACGACTCTGGAAACACCATATATTTT
CASSSHDSGNTIYF
>TRBJ1-4|TRBV7-2|TRBD1|-
TGTGCCAGCAGCTTACAAACAGGGGATCGTGAAAAACTGTTTTTT
CASSLQTGDREKLFF
>TRBJ1-1|TRBV18|-|once
TGTGCCAGCTCACTAACTTGGGGGGGGAACACTGAAGCTTTCTTT
CASSLTWGGNTEAFF
>TRBJ2-5|TRBV29-1|TRBD2|-
TGCAGCGTCAGGGGTAGCGGGAGGGGAGAGACCCAGTACTTC
CSVRGSGRGETQYF
>TRBJ2-3|TRBV5-1|-|-
TGCGCCAGCAGCTTTACAGTCCTCAGGTCAGATACGCAGTATTTT
CASSFTVLRSDTQYF
>TRBJ1-3|TRBV5-5|-|-
TGTGCCAGCAGCTCCCCGGGACTGCGAAACACCATATATTTT
CASSSPGLRNTIYF
>TRBJ1-1|TRBV7-2|TRBD1|-
TGTGCCAGCAGCCGCGACAGGGGTACTGAAGCTTTCTTT
CASSRDRGTEAFF
>TRBJ2-3|TRBV12-3/TRBV12-4|-|-
TGTGCCAGCAGCTGGACTCTTGTTACGCAGTATTTT
CASSWTLVTQYF
>TRBJ2-2|TRBV2|TRBD1|-
TGTGCCAGCAGGGGACAGGTGAACACCGGGGAGCTGTTTTTT
CASRGQVNTGELFF
>TRBJ1-5|TRBV27|-|-
TGTGCCAGCAGTGTTGCAGGGCTTCAGCCCCAGCATTTT
CASSVAGLQPQHF
>TRBJ1-5|TRBV6-6|TRBD1|once
TGTGCCAGCAGTAACCGGGACAGGGAGCCCCAGCATTTT
CASSNRDREPQHF
>TRBJ1-2|TRBV2|TRBD1|-
TGTGCCAGCAGTCCCGGGACAGGGCGTCTCTATGGCTACACCTTC
CASSPGTGRLYGYTF
>TRBJ2-1|TRBV29-1|-|-
TGCAGCGTACGGGGGAGCTCCTACAATGAGCAGTTCTTC
CSVRGSSYNEQFF
>TRBJ1-4|TRBV3-1/TRBV3-2|-|once
TGTGCCAGCAGCACACTCGAGGGCTCTAATGAAAAACTGTTTTTT
CASSTLEGSNEKLFF
>TRBJ2-7|TRBV10-2|-|few
TGCGCCAGCAGTGAGTCGCGGGGCGCCTACGAGCAGTACTTC
CASSESRGAYEQYF
>TRBJ2-2|TRBV7-6|-|-
TGTGCCAGCAGTTATGCCCGCAGGCTCACGAACACCGGGGAGCTGTTTTTT
CASSYARRLTNTGELFF
>TRBJ2-3|TRBV28|-|-
TGTGCCAGTCGAAAGAAGACAGGACCAAAACATAAGGAGTATTTT
CASRKKTGPKHKEYF
>TRBJ2-6|TRBV2|-|-
TGTGCCAGCAGTGAAAGGGGAGGTGCTGGGGCCAACGTCCTGACTTTC
CASSERGGAGANVLTF
>TRBJ2-1|TRBV28|-|-
TGTGCCAGCAGTTTATTAGCTAGCGCCTACAATGAGCAGTTCTTC
CASSLLASAYNEQFF
>TRBJ2-1|TRBV30|-|once
TGTGCCTGGATGCGGAGGTTCTACAATGAGCAGTTCTTC
CAWMRRFYNEQFF
>TRBJ1-4|TRBV9|-|-
TGTGCCAGCAGCGTAGCCGGGGGAGGGGGTGAAAAACTGTTTTTT
CASSVAGGGGEKLFF
>TRBJ1-2|TRBV3-1/TRBV3-2|-|-
TGTGCCAGCAGCCAAGCTGTGACAGGCTACACCTTC
CASSQAVTGYTF
>TRBJ1-1|TRBV19|-|-
TGTGCCAGTAGTATATCGTCCCAGCGGACTGAAGCTTTCTTT
CASSISSQRTEAFF
>TRBJ1-6|TRBV6-5|-|-
TGTGCCAGCCGAAGGGACTACTATAATTCACCCCTCCACTTT
CASRRDYYNSPLHF
>TRBJ2-1|TRBV28|-|-
TGTGCCAGCAGTTTTAACTGGAATGAGCAGTTCTTC
CASSFNWNEQFF
>TRBJ2-4|TRBV2|TRBD2|-
TGTGCCAGCAGATTGGGACTAGCGGGAGGACTAGCCAAAAACATTCAGTACTTC
CASRLGLAGGLAKNIQYF
>TRBJ2-5|TRBV11-2|-|-
TGTGCCAGCAGCTTAGGTAGCCTCGGGCAAGAGACCCAGTACTTC
CASSLGSLGQETQYF
>TRBJ2-7|TRBV28|-|-
TGTGCCAGCGTAGGCGCGGTGAACGAGCAGTACTTC
CASVGAVNEQYF
>TRBJ2-6|TRBV7-9|TRBD1|-
TGTGCCAGCAGCTTAGGGGGAGGACAGGGGTATGGGGCCAACGTCCTGACTTTC
CASSLGGGQGYGANVLTF
>TRBJ1-4|TRBV5-6|-|-
TGTGCCAGCAGCCTCCGGGGAAGCCAACAGGAAAAACTGTTTTTT
CASSLRGSQQEKLFF
>TRBJ2-1|TRBV5-1|TRBD2|-
TGCGCCAGCAGCTTCCCAGCGGGGGAGCAGTTCTTC
CASSFPAGEQFF
>TRBJ1-6|TRBV27|-|-
TGTGCCAGCAGTTTATCGCCCCCGACAACATCATCACCCCTCCACTTT
CASSLSPPTTSSPLHF
>TRBJ2-5|TRBV13|TRBD2|-
TGTGCCAGCAGCCTAGGACTAGCGGCTTTGGAGACCCAGTACTTC
CASSLGLAALETQYF
>TRBJ2-5|TRBV5-1|TRBD2|-
TGCGCCAGCAGCTTGACTAGCGTAATCCAAGAGACCCAGTACTTC
CASSLTSVIQETQYF
>TRBJ2-1|TRBV24-1|-|-
TGTGCCACCAGTGACCCCAAGGCGGGACTCTACAATGAGCAGTTCTTC
CATSDPKAGLYNEQFF
>TRBJ2-1|TRBV4-1|TRBD2|-
TGCGCCAGCAGCCAAGAGGGGCGGGAGGGCCTCGGTGAGCAGTTCTTC
CASSQEGREGLGEQFF
>TRBJ2-7|TRBV13|TRBD2|once
TGTGCCAGCAGCGCCTGGGAGGGCCGGCACGAGCAGTACTTC
CASSAWEGRHEQYF
>TRBJ2-3|TRBV27|-|-
TGTGCCAGCAGTGCCCGGCGGCAGGGCAGCAGGACAGATACGCAGTATTTT
CASSARRQGSRTDTQYF
>TRBJ1-5|TRBV19|-|-
TGTGCCAGCGGCGGCAGAGTCAATCAGCCCCAGCATTTT
CASGGRVNQPQHF
>TRBJ2-2|TRBV18|TRBD1|-
TGTGCCAGCTCACCACAGGGACAGTTTACCGGGGAGCTGTTTTTT
CASSPQGQFTGELFF
>TRBJ2-1|TRBV7-9|TRBD2|-
TGTGCCAGCAGCTCACGGACTAGCGGAGCCCCGAATGAGCAGTTCTTC
CASSSRTSGAPNEQFF
>TRBJ1-3|TRBV6-1|-|-
TGTGCCAGCAGTGATTCAGTTGACTCTGGAAACACCATATATTTT
CASSDSVDSGNTIYF
>TRBJ2-7|TRBV5-6|TRBD2|once
TGTGCCAGCAGCTGGGGACTAGCGGCGCAGTACTTC
CASSWGLAAQYF
>TRBJ2-2|TRBV27|-|-
TGTGCCAGCAGTTTGGGGACCGGGACATCGAGCACCGGGGAGCTGTTTTTT
CASSLGTGTSSTGELFF
>TRBJ1-2|TRBV5-4|TRBD1|-
TGTGCCAGCAGCTCACAGGGGTGGAATGGCTACACCTTC
CASSSQGWNGYTF
>TRBJ2-1|TRBV5-1|TRBD1|-
TGCGCCAGCAGCTTGGGTCCGGGACAGGGTCTCTCCTACAATGAGCAGTTCTTC
CASSLGPGQGLSYNEQFF
>TRBJ2-1|TRBV30|-|few
TGTGCCTGGGGGTATTTATCCAATGAGCAGTTCTTC
CAWGYLSNEQFF